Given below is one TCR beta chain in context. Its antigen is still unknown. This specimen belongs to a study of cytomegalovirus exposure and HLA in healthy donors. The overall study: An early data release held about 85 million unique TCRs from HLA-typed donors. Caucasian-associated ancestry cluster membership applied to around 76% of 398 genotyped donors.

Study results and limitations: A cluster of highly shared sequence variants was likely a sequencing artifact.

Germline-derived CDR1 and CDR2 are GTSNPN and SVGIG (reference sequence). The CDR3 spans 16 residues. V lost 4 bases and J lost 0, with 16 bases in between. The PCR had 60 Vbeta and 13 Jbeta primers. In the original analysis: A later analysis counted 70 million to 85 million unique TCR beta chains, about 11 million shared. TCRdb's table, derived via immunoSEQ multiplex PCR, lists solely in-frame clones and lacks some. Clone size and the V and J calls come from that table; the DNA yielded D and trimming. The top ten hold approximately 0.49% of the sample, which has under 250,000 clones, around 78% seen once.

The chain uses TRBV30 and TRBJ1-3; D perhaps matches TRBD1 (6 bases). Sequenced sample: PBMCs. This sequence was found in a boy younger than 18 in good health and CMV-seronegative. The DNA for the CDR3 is TGTGCCTGGAAAACCCGGGACACCGCCTCTGGAAACACCATATATTTT. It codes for CAWKTRDTASGNTIYF. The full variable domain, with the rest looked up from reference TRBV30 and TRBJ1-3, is SQTIHQWPATLVQPVGSPLSLECTVEGTSNPNLYWYRQAAGRGLQLLFYSVGIGQISSEVPQNLSASRPQDRQFILSSKKLLLSDSGFYLCAWKTRDTASGNTIYFGEGSWLTVV.